Shown below are 21 T cell receptor beta chains from a single sample sequenced in a study of CD8 T cells in ankylosing spondylitis. Study conclusions and caveats: It appeared that ankylosing spondylitis blood was characterized by a TCR beta motif of 8 or 9 highly homologous variants.

Antigens for these TCRs are unknown. MiXCR was run by TCRdb on the 5' RACE reads, yielding one entry per CDR3 protein. The sample yields hundreds of thousands of distinct CDR3 sequences, roughly an eighth seen once. Sequencing was carried out using blood, either unsorted or a sorted T cell fraction (not recorded which). The source is a male donor with ankylosing spondylitis.

The table lists this clonotype with many counts. CDR3 protein: CASSLTLGGPYEQYV. The CDR3, as DNA: TGTGCCAGCAGCTTGACCTTGGGGGGACCTTACGAGCAGTACGTC. This chain links TRBV7-2 with TRBJ2-7; TRBD2 might be the D (6 bases). Trimming shortened V by 3 bases and J by 4 bases, and 16 bases separated the two germline ends. Per germline, CDR1 SGHTA and CDR2 FQGNSA. The CDR3 covers 15 residues.

Many counts were recorded for this clonotype. The V call is TRBV11-3, the J call TRBJ2-3; 12 bases map to TRBD2. CDR3 length: 16 residues. Trimming cost V 1 base and J 4 bases; bases outside gene matches: 3. CDR1 SGHNT and CDR2 YENEEA come from the germline V gene. CDR3 nucleotides: TGTGCCAGCAGCTTAGGACTAGCGGGAGTTGCAGATACGCAGTATTTT. Protein: CASSLGLAGVADTQYF. Drawing the rest from reference TRBV11-3 and TRBJ2-3, the complete variable domain is EAGVVQSPRYKIIEKKQPVAFWCNPISGHNTLYWYLQNLGQGPELLIRYENEEAVDDSQLPKDRFSAERLKGVDSTLKIQPAELGDSAVYLCASSLGLAGVADTQYFGPGTRLTVL.

The chain couples TRBV7-2 to TRBJ1-2, with D tentatively TRBD1 (5 bases). The CDR3 totals 14 residues. The germline V gene has CDR1 SGHTA and CDR2 FQGNSA. Trimming pared 0 bases from V and 8 bases from J, leaving 13 bases between. The CDR3 DNA sequence: TGTGCCAGCAGCTTAGCAGGAGGGGAGAGAGGCTACACCTTC. The encoded protein is CASSLAGGERGYTF.

This clonotype appeared many times. The chain joins TRBV12-3 or TRBV12-4 to TRBJ1-4, with 8 bases lining up with TRBD1. The CDR3 is 16 amino acids. With V trimmed by 1 base and J by 10 bases, 11 bases remained unmatched. This chain's CDR3 is CASSLELDRGTGKLFF. DNA for the CDR3: TGTGCCAGCAGTTTAGAGCTCGACAGGGGTACAGGAAAACTGTTTTTT.

Of note for this clonotype: At one of its ends the junction is not consistent with the germline gene, which may arise from a read error. The chain links TRBV2 to TRBJ2-1, with 8 positions matching TRBD2. This CDR3 has 15 residues. The germline V gene encodes CDR1 SNHLY and CDR2 FYNNEI. CDR3 region: CARSETGGPIYEQFF. The CDR3, as DNA: TGTGCCAGAAGTGAAACGGGAGGGCCAATCTATGAGCAGTTCTTC.

This clonotype was recorded at least ten times. The V gene is TRBV12-3 or TRBV12-4, the J gene TRBJ2-1; unclear D gene. This CDR3 comprises 13 residues. Trimming took 6 bases from V and 4 from J, leaving 10 bases between them. CDR3 sequence (DNA): TGTGCCAGCAGCACGGGCCAATACAATGAGCAGTTCTTC. Protein: CASSTGQYNEQFF.

The chain carries TRBV7-9 and TRBJ2-1, with D possibly matching TRBD1 (5 bases). Germline V lookup: CDR1 SEHNR, CDR2 FQNEAQ (reference sequence). The CDR3 loop spans 14 amino acids. Trimming stripped 7 bases from V and 2 bases from J, with 12 bases between. The CDR3 spells CASTPGSPYNEQFF. The CDR3 coding sequence is TGTGCCAGCACCCCAGGGTCCCCCTACAATGAGCAGTTCTTC. The whole variable domain, remainder taken from reference TRBV7-9 and TRBJ2-1, is DTGVSQNPRHKITKRGQNVTFRCDPISEHNRLYWYRQTLGQGPEFLTYFQNEAQLEKSRLLSDRFSAERPKGSFSTLEIQRTEQGDSAMYLCASTPGSPYNEQFFGPGTRLTVL.

The CDR3 spells CASRPGGSNEKLFF. CDR3 sequence (DNA): TGTGCCAGCCGACCCGGGGGCAGTAATGAAAAACTGTTTTTT. The chain has TRBV27 and TRBJ1-4; a weak D match, TRBD1 (6 bases). Trimming removed 8 bases from V and 4 bases from J, with 14 bases in between. There are 14 residues in the CDR3. Germline V lookup: CDR1 MNHEY, CDR2 SMNVEV (reference sequence).

In its sample, this clonotype was seen a few times. The chain uses TRBV5-6 and TRBJ1-2; the D gene is possibly TRBD1 (5 bases). The CDR3 spans 16 residues. The germline CDR1 and CDR2 sequences are SGHDT and YYEEEE. V gave up 1 base and J gave up 0 bases, with 13 bases separating them. The CDR3 loop is CASSLRRQIPNYGYTF. The CDR3 coding sequence is TGTGCCAGCAGCTTGCGGCGACAGATACCTAACTATGGCTACACCTTC.

This clonotype was counted at least ten times. The rearrangement links TRBV6-2 or TRBV6-3 to TRBJ2-1; no clear D. Deletions cut 0 bases from V and 8 bases from J, with 5 bases between. CDR1 is MNHEY and CDR2 is SVGEGT in the germline V gene. This CDR3 is 12 amino acids long. The CDR3, as DNA: TGTGCCAGCAGTTACTCGAGCGATGAGCAGTTCTTC. Amino acid sequence: CASSYSSDEQFF.

This clonotype was found once. The chain employs TRBV20-1 and TRBJ2-7, with D possibly TRBD1 on 5 matching bases. In germline, CDR1 is DFQATT, CDR2 SNEGSKA (reference sequence). Trimming took 3 bases from V and 0 from J, leaving 9 bases between them. CDR3 length: 13 residues. CDR3 DNA sequence: TGCAGTGCTAGGCTGACAGCCTCCTACGAGCAGTACTTC. Protein sequence: CSARLTASYEQYF.

There are a few counts of this clonotype. The chain joins TRBV13 to TRBJ2-7, with a tentative D call TRBD2 (6 bases). Trimming took 8 bases from V and 0 from J, leaving 17 bases between them. The length of the CDR3 is 15 residues. Germline assignment: CDR1 PRHDT and CDR2 FYEKMQ (reference sequence). The CDR3: CASRDGGSSSYEQYF. CDR3 bases: TGTGCCAGCCGAGACGGAGGGTCCAGCTCCTACGAGCAGTACTTC.

Many counts were recorded for this clonotype. The chain uses TRBV6-1 and TRBJ2-2; TRBD1 is a possible D gene (7 bases). The V end lost 11 bases, the J end lost 4 bases, and 14 bases lay between the germline ends. CDR3 length equals 13 residues. CDR1 MNHNS and CDR2 SASEGT come from the germline V gene. CDR3 sequence (DNA): TGTGCCTCCAGGGGGGCGTTCACCGGGGAGCTGTTTTTT. Its translation: CASRGAFTGELFF.

Note on this clonotype: A read error may produce the germline difference seen at one junction end. The chain employs TRBV12-3 or TRBV12-4 and TRBJ1-3; TRBD1 matches at 10 bases. The CDR3 covers 17 residues. The CDR3 reads CASSPRQGASSGNTTYF. The CDR3 DNA reads as TGTGCCAGCAGTCCCCGACAGGGGGCCAGCTCTGGAAACACCACATATTTT.

This clonotype has only a few counts. This chain uses TRBV5-1 with TRBJ2-5, with 9 nucleotides matching TRBD2. The CDR3 totals 16 residues. The trim removed 0 bases at V and 1 base at J, leaving 4 bases unmatched. Germline V gives CDR1 SGHRS, CDR2 YFSETQ. DNA of the CDR3: TGCGCCAGCAGCTTGGGTGGACTAGCGACCCAAGAGACCCAGTACTTC. This sequence encodes CASSLGGLATQETQYF.

This clonotype turned up a few times. The CDR3: CATSDFVAASYNEQFF. In DNA, the CDR3 is TGTGCCACCAGTGATTTTGTAGCGGCCTCCTACAATGAGCAGTTCTTC. The chain couples TRBV24-1 to TRBJ2-1, with a possible D match to TRBD2 (6 bases). This CDR3 has 16 amino acids. Trimming took 1 base from V and 0 from J, leaving 9 bases between them. The germline V gene encodes CDR1 KGHDR and CDR2 SFDVKD.

J is TRBJ1-3 and V is TRBV4-2; a weak D match, TRBD1 (5 bases). This CDR3 has 16 residues. The V gene's germline CDR1 is LGHNA and CDR2 YNFKEQ. The V end was cut by 0 bases, the J end by 2 bases, with 11 bases between. The CDR3 region is CASSQEAGLTGNTIYF. In nucleotides, the CDR3 is TGTGCCAGCAGCCAAGAAGCGGGGCTCACTGGAAACACCATATATTTT.

The CDR3 DNA is TGTGCCAGCAGCGTAGGGGGGCGAGGCTCCTACAATGAGCAGTTCTTC. Amino acids: CASSVGGRGSYNEQFF. J is TRBJ2-1 and V is TRBV9; a weak D match, TRBD1 (6 bases). Trimming left V 0 bases short and J 0 bases short, with 10 bases between. Per germline, CDR1 SGDLS and CDR2 YYNGEE. This CDR3 has 16 residues.

In this sample, this clonotype turned up a few times. The genes are TRBV14 and TRBJ2-1; 11 bases match TRBD2. V lost 4 bases to trimming and J lost 5 bases; unmatched junction nucleotides: 7. The CDR3 contains 16 residues. Germline V gene data show CDR1 as SGHDN and CDR2 as FVKESK. This chain's CDR3 is CASSRALAGGHNEQFF. CDR3 sequence (DNA): TGTGCCAGCAGCCGTGCTCTAGCGGGAGGTCACAATGAGCAGTTCTTC. The entire variable domain, with the rest obtained from reference TRBV14 and TRBJ2-1, is as follows: EAGVTQFPSHSVIEKGQTVTLRCDPISGHDNLYWYRRVMGKEIKFLLHFVKESKQDESGMPNNRFLAERTGGTYSTLKVQPAELEDSGVYFCASSRALAGGHNEQFFGPGTRLTVL.

The chain combines TRBV2 with TRBJ2-5, with a weak D call TRBD2 (6 bases). Per the germline V gene, CDR1 is SNHLY and CDR2 is FYNNEI. The CDR3 length is 14 residues. V was shortened by 3 bases and J by 2 bases, with 10 bases between the two germline ends. The CDR3 loop reads CASSDVLAQETQYF. The CDR3 nucleotides are TGTGCCAGCAGTGACGTCCTAGCGCAAGAGACCCAGTACTTC.

This clonotype was found a few times. The V call is TRBV14, the J call TRBJ1-1; D is undetermined. In germline, CDR1 is SGHDN, CDR2 FVKESK. Trimming pared 2 bases from V and 2 bases from J, leaving 6 bases between. The CDR3 is made up of 13 amino acids. Written as DNA, the CDR3 is TGTGCCAGCAGCCAACTGTATAACACTGAAGCTTTCTTT. This sequence encodes CASSQLYNTEAFF.